This T cell receptor (beta chain) was profiled in a study of shared clonotypes between healthy human individuals. Turning to the study itself: In total, the donors were two women and a few men aged 18 to 49. Study-wide results and caveats: Clonotypes not shared had lower generation probabilities than those common to all four donors. Clonotypes that were shared across a handful of donors made up roughly 5.2% of naive CD4 clonotypes. Larger estimated richness was generally recorded for naive subsets relative to memory subsets.

A note on this clone: The target antigen is unknown.

The CDR3 totals 14 residues. Germline V CDR1 and CDR2: SGHNT, YYREEE (reference sequence). V lost 3 bases and J lost 4, with 11 bases in between. Generated by immunoSEQ multiplex PCR, the TCRdb table keeps only in-frame clones and is missing some. The table lists fewer than 1 million clones, 96% of them singletons, with less than 0.3% in the top ten. Naive CD8 populations comprised CD45RO-negative cells positively selected for CCR7, excluding terminally differentiated effector memory CD45RA+ cells. What was sequenced was naive CD8+ T cells sorted from blood. The TCR originated in a man between 25 and 39 years old in good health. The V call is TRBV5-4, the J call TRBJ1-3; D is possibly TRBD1 (5 bases). CDR3 protein: CASSSAGSGNTIYF. Written as DNA, the CDR3 is TGTGCCAGCAGCTCGGCAGGGTCAGGAAACACCATATATTTT.